Presented here are 26 T cell receptor beta chains from one specimen sequenced in a study. The reads were generated on an Illumina MiSeq. The public reads were run again by TCRdb, first through fastp at Q25 and then through MiXCR, and only productive beta chains were kept. CDR3 protein duplicates are merged, each entry listing the most common genes and DNA. In all, the sample holds roughly 1,900 distinct CDR3 sequences, and roughly 7.7% of those were seen once. Approximately 12% of the sample lies in the top ten. The sequencing sample was made of CD4+ T cells from peripheral blood. These receptors all come from a human donor with rheumatoid arthritis.

The rearrangement uses TRBV29-1 and TRBJ2-1; D assignment may be TRBD1 or TRBD2 (6 bases each). The CDR3 has 15 amino acids. The germline V and J ends were trimmed by 3 bases and 6 bases, with 18 bases remaining between them. Germline-derived CDR1 and CDR2 are SQVTM and ANQGSEA. The CDR3 coding sequence is TGCAGCGTTGAGCTACAGGGAGGAAAAGGCAATGAGCAGTTCTTC. Its protein is CSVELQGGKGNEQFF.

Sample share makes this clonotype medium-sized (0.01 to 0.1%). The rearrangement joins TRBV29-1 to TRBJ1-1; the match to TRBD1 covers 7 bases. The CDR3 totals 13 residues. Looked up from germline, CDR1 is SQVTM and CDR2 is ANQGSEA. V was clipped by 8 bases and J by 8 bases; unmatched bases: 14. Here the CDR3 reads CSTQRQGKEEAFF. CDR3 sequence (DNA): TGCAGCACCCAAAGACAGGGAAAGGAGGAAGCTTTCTTT.

Details on this clonotype: An end of the junction does not agree with germline; a read error may underlie this. The CDR3 nucleotides are TGTGCCAGCGGCCTTGGACGGTCATACGGGCAGTACTTC. Amino acid sequence: CASGLGRSYGQYF. The J gene is TRBJ2-7, the V gene TRBV3-1; D is undetermined. The CDR3 extends over 13 amino acids. Germline CDR1 is LGHDT and CDR2 is YNNKEL (reference sequence).

By share, this clonotype ranks as medium-sized. The rearrangement joins TRBV19 to TRBJ1-1; D is uncertain. The CDR3 is 14 residues long. Trimming left V 6 bases short and J 1 base short, with 12 bases between. Germline CDR1 LNHDA, CDR2 SQIVND (reference sequence). As DNA, the CDR3 is TGTGCCAGTAGCACGACGGCCACGAACACTGAAGCTTTCTTT. Protein: CASSTTATNTEAFF.

This clonotype counts as large. This chain uses TRBV4-1 with TRBJ2-7, with 7 nucleotides matching TRBD1. The germline V gene encodes CDR1 MGHRA and CDR2 YSYEKL. V shed 4 bases and J 5 bases; nucleotides not matched to a gene: 11. The CDR3 is made up of 15 amino acids. In DNA, the CDR3 is TGCGCCAGCAGCCCCAGTTGGGCCCAGGGGGACGAGCAGTACTTC. It is translated as CASSPSWAQGDEQYF.

By its share, this clonotype is medium-sized. The chain is built from TRBV6-2 or TRBV6-3 and TRBJ2-2; TRBD2 agrees at 11 bases. With V trimmed by 7 bases and J by 7 bases, 17 bases remained unmatched. The length of the CDR3 is 18 residues. Germline V CDR1 and CDR2: MNHEY, SVGEGT. The CDR3 reads CASTPSLAGVGKVGELFF. The CDR3 coding sequence is TGTGCCAGCACTCCATCACTAGCGGGAGTTGGGAAGGTCGGGGAGCTGTTTTTT.

Of note for this clonotype: One junction end disagrees with the germline gene, perhaps due to a read error. The chain is built from TRBV23-1 and TRBJ2-4, with 8 positions matching TRBD2. TRBV23-1 qualifies as an ORF whose function is uncertain. This CDR3 spans 15 amino acids. Here the CDR3 reads CVSSRPGGGKNIQYF. CDR3 nucleotide sequence: TGCGTCAGCAGTCGCCCGGGGGGGGGTAAAAACATTCAGTACTTC.

By frequency in the sample, this clonotype is medium-sized (0.01 to 0.1%). The chain carries TRBV27 and TRBJ2-7, with 13 bases identical to TRBD2. The trim removed 5 bases at V and 5 bases at J, leaving 9 bases unmatched. The CDR3 spans 16 residues. The germline gives CDR1 MNHEY, CDR2 SMNVEV (reference sequence). The CDR3 is CASSPIGLAGVNEQYF. CDR3 in DNA: TGTGCCAGCAGTCCTATCGGACTAGCGGGAGTAAACGAGCAGTACTTC.

By share of the sample, this clonotype is medium-sized. The genes are TRBV7-2 and TRBJ2-3; TRBD1 agrees at 9 bases. Germline V gene data show CDR1 as SGHTA and CDR2 as FQGNSA. This CDR3 is built from 18 residues. V gave up 1 base and J gave up 7 bases; unmatched junction bases: 15. The CDR3 is CASSLGTYRGRNSNTQYF. The CDR3 region has the DNA TGTGCCAGCAGCTTAGGAACGTACAGGGGGCGCAATTCTAATACGCAGTATTTT. The full variable domain, with the rest looked up from reference TRBV7-2 and TRBJ2-3, is GAGVSQSPSNKVTEKGKDVELRCDPISGHTALYWYRQSLGQGLEFLIYFQGNSAPDKSGLPSDRFSAERTGGSVSTLTIQRTQQEDSAVYLCASSLGTYRGRNSNTQYFGPGTRLTVL.

This clonotype is classed as large. This rearrangement joins TRBV7-9 to TRBJ2-2; D is ambiguous. Germline V gene lookup returns CDR1 SEHNR and CDR2 FQNEAQ (reference sequence). V was pared by 6 bases and J by 1 base, with 9 bases between. The CDR3 loop spans 14 amino acids. The CDR3 reads CASRPTLNTGELFF. CDR3 coding DNA: TGTGCCAGCAGGCCTACACTGAACACCGGGGAGCTGTTTTTT.

This clonotype is judged medium-sized. This rearrangement joins TRBV5-1 to TRBJ2-7; the D gene is possibly TRBD2 (6 bases). Germline loops: CDR1 SGHRS, CDR2 YFSETQ. The CDR3 covers 14 residues. V lost 1 base to trimming and J lost 3 bases, with 11 bases between them. Here the CDR3 reads CASSLSGPVYEQYF. For the CDR3, the DNA is TGCGCCAGCAGCTTGAGCGGGCCTGTCTACGAGCAGTACTTC.

This clonotype rates as medium-sized. This rearrangement joins TRBV5-1 to TRBJ2-4; weak D call: TRBD1 (6 bases). Germline-derived CDR1 and CDR2 are SGHRS and YFSETQ. The CDR3 totals 13 residues. Trimming left V 3 bases short and J 8 bases short, with 12 bases between. The CDR3 sequence: CASSSQGRDIQYF. CDR3 in DNA: TGCGCCAGCAGCTCCCAGGGGCGGGACATTCAGTACTTC.

J is TRBJ1-2 and V is TRBV19, with 9 positions matching TRBD1. The junction had 7 bases not matched to a gene; V was cut back by 8 bases and J by 6 bases. Per germline, CDR1 LNHDA and CDR2 SQIVND (reference sequence). CDR3 size: 13 residues. CDR3 loop: CASFPGQGDGYTF. Here the CDR3 DNA reads TGTGCCAGTTTTCCGGGACAGGGTGATGGCTACACCTTC. Full variable domain (remainder filled in from reference TRBV19 and TRBJ1-2): DGGITQSPKYLFRKEGQNVTLSCEQNLNHDAMYWYRQDPGQGLRLIYYSQIVNDFQKGDIAEGYSVSREKKESFPLTVTSAQKNPTAFYLCASFPGQGDGYTFGSGTRLTVV.

By share, this clonotype counts as large. The gene calls are TRBV20-1 and TRBJ1-2; D may be TRBD1 (5 bases). The CDR3 sequence is 13 residues long. V dropped 6 bases and J dropped 8 bases, with 19 bases sitting between them. The germline gives CDR1 DFQATT, CDR2 SNEGSKA (reference sequence). CDR3 sequence reads: CSAKRGQAWGYTF. CDR3 coding DNA: TGCAGTGCCAAAAGAGGACAAGCGTGGGGCTACACCTTC.

This clonotype has only a few counts. This chain uses TRBV5-5 with TRBJ2-7; 7 nucleotides line up with TRBD1. This CDR3 region has 15 residues. Germline assignment: CDR1 SGHKS and CDR2 YYEKEE (reference sequence). With 2 bases clipped from V and 1 base from J, the junction kept 6 bases outside the gene matches. The CDR3 loop is CASSFRDSGSYEQYF. In DNA form, the CDR3 reads TGTGCCAGCAGCTTTCGGGACAGTGGGTCCTACGAGCAGTACTTC.

This clonotype counts as medium-sized. J is TRBJ2-1 and V is TRBV29-1, with a weak D call TRBD2 (7 bases). Germline V CDR1 and CDR2: SQVTM, ANQGSEA. Trimming removed 5 bases from V and 0 bases from J, with 8 bases in between. The CDR3 is made up of 13 amino acids. The CDR3 sequence is CSVRGGSYNEQFF. CDR3 nucleotide sequence: TGCAGCGTTAGGGGGGGCTCCTACAATGAGCAGTTCTTC.

This clonotype is large within its sample. V usage is TRBV5-1 and J usage is TRBJ1-1; TRBD1 matches 11 bases. The CDR3 length is 15 residues. Unmatched junction bases numbered 7, after V lost 5 bases and J lost 4 bases. The germline V gene encodes CDR1 SGHRS and CDR2 YFSETQ. CDR3 amino acids: CASSLGTGGSTEAFF. The CDR3 DNA reads as TGCGCCAGCAGTCTTGGGACAGGGGGGAGCACTGAAGCTTTCTTT.

This clonotype was counted at least ten times. The chain joins TRBV7-2 to TRBJ2-7; a possible D gene is TRBD2 (7 bases). The germline CDR1 and CDR2 sequences are SGHTA and FQGNSA. The CDR3 runs 15 residues. Trimming pared 1 base from V and 2 bases from J, leaving 12 bases between. CDR3 sequence reads: CASSLGSGGPYEQYF. The DNA for the CDR3 is TGTGCCAGCAGCTTAGGTTCGGGGGGCCCCTACGAGCAGTACTTC.

This clonotype is large in the sample. This chain links TRBV9 with TRBJ1-1, with D perhaps matching TRBD1 (5 bases). Trimming took 1 base from V and 3 from J, leaving 7 bases between them. The CDR3 is made up of 13 amino acids. Germline CDR1 is SGDLS and CDR2 is YYNGEE. CDR3 nucleotide sequence: TGTGCCAGCAGCGTACAGGGATACACTGAAGCTTTCTTT. Translation gives CASSVQGYTEAFF.

This clonotype is medium-sized in the sample. J is TRBJ2-7 and V is TRBV20-1; 10 nucleotides align to TRBD2. V lost 1 base to trimming and J lost 0 bases; unmatched junction nucleotides: 3. CDR1 is DFQATT, CDR2 SNEGSKA, per germline (reference sequence). The CDR3 totals 15 residues. CDR3 in amino acids: CSARGGLAYSYEQYF. CDR3 DNA sequence: TGCAGTGCTAGAGGGGGACTAGCGTACTCCTACGAGCAGTACTTC.

This clonotype was picked up many times. The genes are TRBV5-4 and TRBJ2-3; 9 bases are a match to TRBD2. Germline V gives CDR1 SGHNT, CDR2 YYREEE (reference sequence). The CDR3 has 17 residues. V dropped 0 bases and J dropped 5; count of bases not matched to a gene: 10. The CDR3 coding sequence is TGTGCCAGCAGCTTGGAGGAACTAGCGGGTTTAGGAGATACGCAGTATTTT. Protein: CASSLEELAGLGDTQYF.

This clonotype qualifies as medium-sized. The chain uses TRBV19 and TRBJ1-1; D is unclear. The germline V gene has CDR1 LNHDA and CDR2 SQIVND (reference sequence). The CDR3 length is 13 residues. Trimming removed 5 bases at V and 11 bases at J, with 18 bases between. The CDR3 coding sequence is TGTGCCAGTAGTGATGTCCGCGAAGGGAATGCTTTCTTT. It encodes CASSDVREGNAFF.

By sample share, this clonotype is medium-sized. The gene calls are TRBV7-2 and TRBJ2-2, with TRBD2 matching over 11 bases. Per the germline V gene, CDR1 is SGHTA and CDR2 is FQGNSA. V gave up 1 base and J gave up 6 bases; unmatched junction bases: 4. The CDR3 has 16 amino acids. For the CDR3, the DNA is TGTGCCAGCAGCTTAGATCTAGCGGGAGGATCCGGGGAGCTGTTTTTT. Protein product: CASSLDLAGGSGELFF.

By share of the sample, this clonotype is medium-sized. CDR3: CASTITGGLYNEQFF. The CDR3 coding sequence is TGTGCCAGCACTATTACAGGAGGGCTCTACAATGAGCAGTTCTTC. J is TRBJ2-1 and V is TRBV28, with a tentative D call TRBD2 (6 bases). CDR3 length: 15 residues. Looked up from germline, CDR1 is MDHEN and CDR2 is SYDVKM. V lost 7 bases and J lost 3, with 16 bases in between. The variable domain in full, completed from reference TRBV28 and TRBJ2-1, reads DVKVTQSSRYLVKRTGEKVFLECVQDMDHENMFWYRQDPGLGLRLIYFSYDVKMKEKGDIPEGYSVSREKKERFSLILESASTNQTSMYLCASTITGGLYNEQFFGPGTRLTVL.

This clonotype ranks as large (0.1 to 1%). The chain combines TRBV20-1 with TRBJ1-5, with D possibly being TRBD1 (6 bases). The CDR3 is made up of 12 amino acids. Per germline, CDR1 DFQATT and CDR2 SNEGSKA (reference sequence). The germline V and J ends were trimmed by 4 bases and 7 bases, with 11 bases remaining between them. The DNA of the CDR3 is TGCAGTGCTACAGGGGTGGGGCAGCCCCAGCATTTT. Its protein product is CSATGVGQPQHF.

In this sample, this clonotype is large. This sequence joins TRBV20-1 and TRBJ1-2; 8 bases are a match to TRBD1. With 1 base clipped from V and 0 bases from J, the junction kept 1 base outside the gene matches. The germline CDR1 and CDR2 sequences are DFQATT and SNEGSKA (reference sequence). This CDR3 spans 14 amino acids. The CDR3 region has the DNA TGCAGTGCTAGAGTGGACAGGGCTAACTATGGCTACACCTTC. Protein: CSARVDRANYGYTF.